Following are 16 T cell receptor beta chains from one sample sequenced in a study of blood T cells in healthy people across ages (dated by TCRdb to between 2015 and 2016). Library preparation used 5' RACE. Sequencer: Illumina HiSeq 2500. The second PCR ran for roughly 7 to 11 cycles and used a J-beta primer mix along with a sample-barcoded 5' primer. Using fastp at Q25 and MiXCR, TCRdb reprocessed the public reads and kept productive beta chains. Every distinct CDR3 protein forms one entry, paired with its most common genes and DNA. The sample contains more than 1,400,000 distinct CDR3 sequences, 42% of them found a single time. The ten largest clonotypes hold 6.5% to 10% of the sample. The specimen sequenced was blood. All receptors derive from a woman younger than 30 in good health.

This clonotype has ten or more counts. V gene TRBV7-9 combines with J gene TRBJ1-6, with D unclear. There are 14 residues in the CDR3. Germline lookup yields CDR1 SEHNR and CDR2 FQNEAQ (reference sequence). The V gene lost 1 base and the J gene lost 3 bases, with 4 bases spanning the gap. CDR3 residues: CASSLGNYNSPLHF. Here the CDR3 DNA reads TGTGCCAGCAGCTTAGGCAACTATAATTCACCCCTCCACTTT.

The chain combines TRBV5-1 with TRBJ2-7, with 10 bases that match TRBD1. Germline loops: CDR1 SGHRS, CDR2 YFSETQ. This CDR3 is 13 amino acids long. V trimming: 7 bases; J trimming: 4 bases; junction bases outside the gene matches: 5. In nucleotides, the CDR3 is TGCGCCAGCGACCCGGGACAGGGGTACGAGCAGTACTTC. This codes for CASDPGQGYEQYF.

This CDR3 is CASSQWNSGTEQYF. CDR3 sequence (DNA): TGCGCCAGCAGCCAATGGAATTCGGGAACAGAGCAGTACTTC. V is TRBV4-1 and J is TRBJ2-5, with D tentatively TRBD2 (5 bases). The CDR3 consists of 14 residues. The V end was cut by 2 bases, the J end by 11 bases, with 18 bases between. The germline V gene encodes CDR1 MGHRA and CDR2 YSYEKL.

This clonotype was picked up a small number of times. The rearrangement uses TRBV20-1 and TRBJ2-7; perhaps D is TRBD1 or TRBD2 (7 bases each). The J call may be faulty, since TRBJ2-5 better matches the DNA end. CDR3 length equals 14 residues. In germline, CDR1 is DFQATT, CDR2 SNEGSKA (reference sequence). This CDR3 reads CSATLTRGGETQYF. The DNA of the CDR3 is TGCAGTGCTACCCTAACCAGGGGGGGAGAGACCCAGTACTTC.

This clonotype was detected only a few times. This chain uses TRBV12-3 or TRBV12-4 with TRBJ1-1; no definite D call. Deletions cut 2 bases from V and 1 base from J, with 8 bases between. The CDR3 has 14 amino acids. Written as DNA, the CDR3 is TGTGCCAGCAGTTTAACGCGTACGAACACTGAAGCTTTCTTT. Translating gives CASSLTRTNTEAFF.

DNA of the CDR3: TGCAGCGGAGAAGGGGGCCCCTACAATGAGCAGTTCTTC. This gives the protein CSGEGGPYNEQFF. V usage is TRBV29-1 and J usage is TRBJ2-1, with 7 bases lining up with TRBD1. V gave up 7 bases and J gave up 2 bases; unmatched junction bases: 5. From germline, CDR1 is SQVTM and CDR2 ANQGSEA. The CDR3 runs to 13 residues.

This clonotype was recorded at least ten times. The chain employs TRBV7-9 and TRBJ2-1, with TRBD2 matching 10 bases. The CDR3 extends over 15 amino acids. Trimming cost V 7 bases and J 4 bases; bases outside gene matches: 7. CDR1 SEHNR and CDR2 FQNEAQ come from the germline V gene (reference sequence). DNA for the CDR3: TGTGCCAGCACCGTTGGGACTAGCGTATACAATGAGCAGTTCTTC. This encodes CASTVGTSVYNEQFF.

The V and J genes are TRBV9 and TRBJ2-7, with 10 nucleotides matching TRBD2. Looked up from germline, CDR1 is SGDLS and CDR2 is YYNGEE. V shed 0 bases, J shed 2 bases, and the junction held 2 bases outside the gene matches. There are 15 residues in the CDR3. The CDR3 nucleotides are TGTGCCAGCAGCGTAGAAGCGGGGGGGGCCTACGAGCAGTACTTC. This encodes CASSVEAGGAYEQYF.

V and J are TRBV18 and TRBJ2-5; 7 positions agree with TRBD2. Germline CDR1 and CDR2: KGHSH and LQKENI. Trimming removed 6 bases from V and 3 bases from J; junction bases left unmatched: 10. This CDR3 has 15 residues. CDR3 amino acids: CASSPTIGGKETQYF. The CDR3 DNA is TGTGCCAGCTCGCCGACGATCGGGGGGAAAGAGACCCAGTACTTC.

V and J are TRBV27 and TRBJ2-4; D is uncertain. The CDR3 spans 14 residues. Deletions cut 8 bases from V and 0 bases from J, with 11 bases between. Germline CDR1 is MNHEY and CDR2 is SMNVEV (reference sequence). The CDR3 sequence is CASPGPKAKNIQYF. CDR3 DNA sequence: TGTGCCAGCCCAGGCCCTAAAGCCAAAAACATTCAGTACTTC.

This clonotype appeared a few times. The chain couples TRBV29-1 to TRBJ2-5; no definite D call. CDR3 length: 12 residues. Per the germline V gene, CDR1 is SQVTM and CDR2 is ANQGSEA. V lost 0 bases and J lost 5, with 7 bases in between. CDR3 nucleotides: TGCAGCGTTGAAGATTCTGGCGAGACCCAGTACTTC. Translation: CSVEDSGETQYF.

This clonotype was counted ten times or more. Sequence at one end of the junction differs from germline and may be a read error. This chain joins TRBV6-6 and TRBJ1-1; D gene unclear. There are 13 residues in the CDR3. Germline V gene data show CDR1 as MNHNY and CDR2 as SVGAGI (reference sequence). CDR3 coding DNA: TGCGCCAGCAGCTCTGGGGTGAACACTGAAGCTTTCTTT. Amino acids: CASSSGVNTEAFF.

This chain uses TRBV29-1 with TRBJ1-1, with D perhaps matching TRBD1 (6 bases). The V end was cut by 8 bases, the J end by 1 base, with 17 bases between. The CDR3 length is 14 residues. Germline V lookup: CDR1 SQVTM, CDR2 ANQGSEA. Here the CDR3 reads CSSTTGRGNTEAFF. CDR3 in DNA: TGCAGCTCAACGACAGGCCGGGGGAACACTGAAGCTTTCTTT.

The gene calls are TRBV4-1 and TRBJ2-7; 11 bases map to TRBD2. Trimming removed 0 bases from V and 7 bases from J; junction bases left unmatched: 11. CDR1 is MGHRA and CDR2 is YSYEKL in the germline V gene. CDR3 length equals 17 residues. Written as DNA, the CDR3 is TGCGCCAGCAGCCAAGAAGGGACTAGCGGCCTAAAGGGTGAGCAGTACTTC. Amino acids: CASSQEGTSGLKGEQYF.

This clonotype was found once. The gene calls are TRBV4-2 and TRBJ2-1; 8 nucleotides match TRBD2. Trimming cost V 0 bases and J 6 bases; bases outside gene matches: 7. Germline V lookup: CDR1 LGHNA, CDR2 YNFKEQ. This CDR3 contains 16 residues. As DNA, the CDR3 is TGTGCCAGCAGCCAAGAGACCGGGACTAGAGGCAATGAGCAGTTCTTC. Amino acids: CASSQETGTRGNEQFF.

This clonotype has only a few counts. The chain couples TRBV4-2 to TRBJ2-5; D might be TRBD1 or TRBD2, each matching 5 bases. The closer fit of TRBJ2-7 to the DNA end suggests the J call may be wrong. CDR1 is LGHNA, CDR2 YNFKEQ, per germline. The CDR3 contains 14 residues. The CDR3 region has the DNA TGTGCCAGCAGCCAAGATCCTGAGGGGCTCGAGCAGTACTTC. Translated, it gives CASSQDPEGLEQYF.